Here is one T cell receptor beta chain with its context. Its antigen is as yet unknown. This entry is derived from a study of radiotherapy plus CTLA-4 blockade in lung cancer. Overall study: Disease control was present in 30% to 40% of patients, and objective responses in about 19%. Findings of the study overall: Following radiotherapy plus ipilimumab, tumor-derived TCR clones expanded in the blood. Interferon-beta and early blood T cell clone dynamics reportedly predicted response best.

Enrolled patients, whose metastatic non-small-cell lung cancer was chemo-refractory, received focal radiation plus CTLA-4 blockade with ipilimumab. V lost 3 bases and J 1 base, leaving 16 bases between the germline ends. Looked up from germline, CDR1 is SGHNT and CDR2 is YYREEE (reference sequence). The CDR3 length is 16 residues. Data came from immunoSEQ multiplex PCR; TCRdb stores just in-frame clones and leaves some out. This sample yields tens of thousands of clones, of which approximately 75% are seen a single time; 20% to 25% belongs to the top ten. The V and J genes are TRBV5-4 and TRBJ2-5; D may be TRBD1 (6 bases). Sequenced here: peripheral blood, sampled from a patient treated with radiotherapy plus ipilimumab. This TCR came from a human donor with non-small cell lung cancer that progressed on radiotherapy plus ipilimumab. CDR3 residues: CASSYSRGSSQETQYF. In DNA, the CDR3 is TGTGCCAGCAGCTACTCGAGGGGGAGTTCCCAAGAGACCCAGTACTTC.